A selection of T cell receptor beta chains follows, all from one sample in a study of T cells after yellow fever vaccination. TCRdb called the 5' RACE reads again in MiXCR, with one record for every CDR3 protein. Here the sample spans about 260,000 distinct CDR3 sequences, 10% to 15% being singletons. Material: CD4+ T cells sorted from PBMCs, obtained 45 days after the yellow fever booster vaccination. The source of these receptors is a man aged 25-40 years who received the YFV17D yellow fever vaccine. CDR3s include the opening cysteine and the closing phenylalanine or tryptophan. A D gene is named only where the DNA matches it firmly. The size field is filled for only some rows; it gives once, few, many or a size class.

cdr3_aa | cdr3_nt | d_call | v_call | clone_size | j_call
CASSSTKGEQYF | TGCGCCAGCAGTTCTACAAAGGGCGAGCAGTACTTC | - | TRBV10-1 | many | TRBJ2-7
CASSGPASRGLGANVLTF | TGTGCCAGCAGCGGACCAGCCTCCAGGGGGCTGGGGGCCAACGTCCTGACTTTC | TRBD1 | TRBV11-2 | few | TRBJ2-6
CASSEGSGREGETQYF | TGTGCCAGCAGCGAGGGGAGCGGGAGGGAAGGAGAGACCCAGTACTTC | TRBD2 | TRBV9 | few | TRBJ2-5
CASSLVGNQPQHF | TGCGCCAGCAGCTTGGTGGGTAATCAGCCCCAGCATTTT | - | TRBV7-2 | many | TRBJ1-5
CASSFAGGYQETQYF | TGTGCCAGCAGTTTCGCGGGAGGATACCAAGAGACCCAGTACTTC | TRBD2 | TRBV27 | - | TRBJ2-5
CASSFRGSNQPQHF | TGTGCCAGCAGCTTCAGGGGTAGCAATCAGCCCCAGCATTTT | - | TRBV7-9 | - | TRBJ1-5
CASSQGAAGEYPDTQYF | TGTGCCAGCAGCCAAGGAGCAGCGGGAGAATACCCAGATACGCAGTATTTT | TRBD2 | TRBV4-2 | - | TRBJ2-3
CASSQKLAVQETQYF | TGTGCCAGCAGCCAGAAACTAGCGGTACAAGAGACCCAGTACTTC | TRBD2 | TRBV6-2/TRBV6-3 | - | TRBJ2-5
CASSLAETFRETQYF | TGTGCCAGCAGCTTGGCGGAGACCTTTAGAGAGACCCAGTACTTC | - | TRBV7-9 | - | TRBJ2-5
CATSRDRASYEQYF | TGTGCCACCAGCAGAGACAGGGCCTCTTACGAGCAGTACTTC | - | TRBV15 | few | TRBJ2-7
CASSLLMGGLAGHYEQYF | TGTGCCAGCAGCTTATTAATGGGGGGGCTAGCGGGACACTACGAGCAGTACTTC | TRBD2 | TRBV11-2 | - | TRBJ2-7
CASSLVQAVNEQFF | TGTGCCAGCAGCTTAGTCCAAGCGGTCAATGAGCAGTTCTTC | - | TRBV7-9 | few | TRBJ2-1
CASSSPRAEGTQYF | TGTGCCAGCAGCTCCCCCCGAGCGGAGGGAACCCAGTACTTC | - | TRBV7-6 | - | TRBJ2-5
CSVIGLAGGSMRGEQYF | TGCAGCGTGATAGGACTAGCGGGAGGGTCTATGAGGGGCGAGCAGTACTTC | TRBD2 | TRBV29-1 | - | TRBJ2-7
CASSPTGLKNTGELFF | TGTGCCAGCAGCCCAACAGGACTTAAGAACACCGGGGAGCTGTTTTTT | - | TRBV5-5 | - | TRBJ2-2
CASSLSERSLETQYF | TGTGCCAGCAGCTTGTCCGAGCGGAGTCTAGAGACCCAGTACTTC | - | TRBV5-6 | - | TRBJ2-5
CASSLELAYYEQYF | TGCGCCAGCAGCTTGGAACTAGCGTACTACGAGCAGTACTTC | TRBD2 | TRBV5-1 | - | TRBJ2-7
CSARVAGEETQYF | TGCAGTGCTAGAGTGGCGGGAGAAGAGACCCAGTACTTC | TRBD2 | TRBV20-1 | - | TRBJ2-5
CASSPDGGTQFTDTQYF | TGTGCCAGCAGCCCGGACGGCGGGACTCAATTCACAGATACGCAGTATTTT | - | TRBV5-8 | - | TRBJ2-3
CASSLYRGAYEQYF | TGTGCCAGCAGTTTGTACAGGGGGGCTTACGAGCAGTACTTC | TRBD1 | TRBV28 | - | TRBJ2-7
CASTYLGYMGETQYF | TGTGCCAGCACCTACCTCGGATATATGGGAGAGACCCAGTACTTC | - | TRBV5-5 | - | TRBJ2-5
CASTQAGATNEQFF | TGTGCCAGCACCCAGGCCGGGGCGACGAATGAGCAGTTCTTC | - | TRBV7-2 | few | TRBJ2-1
CASSHLREMTGANVLTF | TGCGCCAGCAGCCACTTGCGGGAAATGACTGGGGCCAACGTCCTGACTTTC | - | TRBV4-3 | - | TRBJ2-6
CASNTGANTGELFF | TGCGCCAGCAACACGGGAGCGAACACCGGGGAGCTGTTTTTT | - | TRBV5-1 | - | TRBJ2-2
CASSLGQAITDTQYF | TGTGCCAGCAGCTTAGGTCAGGCGATCACAGATACGCAGTATTTT | - | TRBV7-2 | few | TRBJ2-3
CASLPQGDGNIQYF | TGTGCCAGCCTGCCACAGGGGGACGGAAACATTCAGTACTTC | TRBD1 | TRBV7-2 | few | TRBJ2-4